This entry is about one TCR beta chain. The CDR3 runs to 17 residues. The J segment lost 5 bases and the V segment lost 5 bases, leaving 13 bases of the junction unmatched. CDR1 and CDR2 (germline): SGHTA, FQGNSA. The data are from a study of blood T cell repertoires in COVID-19. Study-level background: Donors in the United States, Italy and Spain gave samples during acute or convalescent COVID-19. In each case, the material was cDNA or gDNA derived from T cells, B-cell-depleted T cells, or PBMCs.

Study processing details: The authors estimated nucleated cell counts from reference gene primer amplification. This table comes from immunoSEQ multiplex PCR, and its TCRdb copy is limited to in-frame clones, with some not included. Clone size and the V and J calls come from that table; the DNA yielded D and trimming. The table includes 80,000 to 130,000 clones, 92% detected once. The rearrangement links TRBV7-2 to TRBJ2-5; 11 nucleotides line up with TRBD2. Sequenced input: peripheral blood. The sequence was collected from a man between 65 and 85 years old with acute or convalescent COVID-19. The CDR3 DNA follows: TGTGCCAGCAGCCTCCGGGGTAGCGGGAGGGCTCGGGAGACCCAGTACTTC. Translation gives CASSLRGSGRARETQYF.